This is a list of T cell receptor beta chains from one sample in a study of blood T cell repertoires in COVID-19. The repertoire was sequenced with immunoSEQ multiplex PCR; TCRdb's copy has only in-frame clones and lacks some. Of hundreds of thousands of clones in the sample, approximately 85% were seen once. The sequenced sample consisted of PBMCs or T cells enriched from blood (not recorded which). Source of these receptors: a woman aged 40 to 49 with acute COVID-19. The CDR3 runs from the conserved cysteine through the conserved F or W. Fields, in order: J gene, clone size, V gene, D gene, CDR3 DNA, CDR3 protein. A D gene is named only where the DNA matches it firmly. Clone sizes are given selectively: once, few, many, or a class where the clone is expanded.

>TRBJ2-3|once|TRBV19|TRBD1
TGTGCCAGTAGTATACTGGGACAGGGGGCGGCAGATACGCAGTATTTT
CASSILGQGAADTQYF
>TRBJ1-2|NA|TRBV29-1|TRBD1
TGCAGCGTCTCCGGGACAGGGTTCGATGGCTACACCTTC
CSVSGTGFDGYTF
>TRBJ1-6|NA|TRBV11-2|TRBD1
TGTGCCAGCAGCTTAGGGACAGGGCGGTCACCCCTCCACTTT
CASSLGTGRSPLHF
>TRBJ1-6|once|TRBV5-1|NA
TGCGCCAGCAGCTTGGCCCGACAGGATTCACCCCTCCACTTT
CASSLARQDSPLHF
>TRBJ2-7|NA|TRBV5-4|TRBD2
TGTGCCAGCAGCTTAGAGCGGGGACCCTACGAGCAGTACTTC
CASSLERGPYEQYF
>TRBJ2-5|once|TRBV9|TRBD2
TGTGCCAGCAGCTCTAGCGGGGTATCAGAGACCCAGTACTTC
CASSSSGVSETQYF
>TRBJ2-7|NA|TRBV27|TRBD1
TGTGCCAGCAGCCGACAGGGGGACTACGAGCAGTACTTC
CASSRQGDYEQYF
>TRBJ2-5|NA|TRBV5-1|TRBD1
TGCGCCAGCAGCTGGACAGGGGAGGTGGAGACCCAGTACTTC
CASSWTGEVETQYF
>TRBJ1-1|few|TRBV5-4|NA
TGTGCCAGCAGCTTGACAGAGAACACTGAAGCTTTCTTT
CASSLTENTEAFF
>TRBJ2-7|NA|TRBV12-3/TRBV12-4|TRBD2
TGTGCCAGCAGTCATAGCGGGGCCTACGAGCAGTACTTC
CASSHSGAYEQYF
>TRBJ2-1|NA|TRBV19|TRBD2
TGTGCCAGTACCGCCGGGACTAGCGGGGGGCGTGATAATGAGCAGTTCTTC
CASTAGTSGGRDNEQFF
>TRBJ2-7|NA|TRBV7-2|TRBD2
TGTGCCAGCAGCCCTAGAGGACTAGCGGGGGGCCCCTACGAGCAGTACTTC
CASSPRGLAGGPYEQYF
>TRBJ1-1|once|TRBV29-1|TRBD1
TGCAGCGTTGCCATGGGACAGGGGAACACTGAAGCTTTCTTT
CSVAMGQGNTEAFF
>TRBJ1-1|NA|TRBV7-8|TRBD1
TGTGCCAGCAGCTCAGCGACAGGGATGAACACTGAAGCTTTCTTT
CASSSATGMNTEAFF
>TRBJ2-1|NA|TRBV5-1|TRBD2
TGCGCCAGCAGCACCCGCCTAGCGGGGGGGCCGGGCTGGTTTAGTGAGCAGTTCTTC
CASSTRLAGGPGWFSEQFF
>TRBJ2-7|NA|TRBV5-1|NA
TGCGCCAGCAGCTTGGACCCAGGTTACTACGAGCAGTACTTC
CASSLDPGYYEQYF
>TRBJ1-1|NA|TRBV10-3|NA
TGTGCCATCAGCTACGACAGAGATACTGAAGCTTTCTTT
CAISYDRDTEAFF
>TRBJ1-2|NA|TRBV27|NA
TGTGCCAGCAGTCCCTACACGTCGGGAGGAGATGGCTACACCTTC
CASSPYTSGGDGYTF
>TRBJ2-7|NA|TRBV19|TRBD2
TGTGCCAGTAGTATTATGACTAGCGGGGCCTACGAGCAGTACTTC
CASSIMTSGAYEQYF
>TRBJ1-2|NA|TRBV9|TRBD1
TGTGCCAGCAGCGGGGCAGGGGGTCACTATGGCTACACCTTC
CASSGAGGHYGYTF
>TRBJ1-3|once|TRBV7-9|NA
TGTGCCAGCAGCTTAGACAGGGCTGGAAACACCATATATTTT
CASSLDRAGNTIYF
>TRBJ2-2|NA|TRBV5-1|TRBD1
TGCGCCAGCAGCTTGGCGACAGGGGGGAACACCGGGGAGCTGTTTTTT
CASSLATGGNTGELFF
>TRBJ2-5|NA|TRBV25-1|TRBD2
TGTGCCAGCACTACTAGCGGGGGGAAGGAGACCCAGTACTTC
CASTTSGGKETQYF
>TRBJ1-2|NA|TRBV6-2/TRBV6-3|NA
TGTGCCAGCAGTTACGGGAGAGGCGCAAACTATGGCTACACCTTC
CASSYGRGANYGYTF
>TRBJ1-2|NA|TRBV10-3|NA
TGTGCCATCAGTGAGGATGCTACTAACCTTCTTGGCTACACCTTC
CAISEDATNLLGYTF
>TRBJ2-7|NA|TRBV10-3|NA
TGTGCCATCACCCGCGGGTACGGTTACGAGCAGTACTTC
CAITRGYGYEQYF
>TRBJ2-3|NA|TRBV11-2|NA
TGTGCCAGCAGCCTGGGCCCCGTGGGGCCAGATACGCAGTATTTT
CASSLGPVGPDTQYF
>TRBJ2-5|NA|TRBV24-1|TRBD2
TGTGCCACCAGTGATCCGACTAGCCAGGAGACCCAGTACTTC
CATSDPTSQETQYF
>TRBJ1-6|NA|TRBV20-1|TRBD1
TGCAGTGCTAGTACGGGACAGGCGAATTCACCCCTCCACTTT
CSASTGQANSPLHF
>TRBJ1-1|NA|TRBV7-9|NA
TGTGCCAGCAGCTTAGGGGAGATGAACACTGAAGCTTTCTTT
CASSLGEMNTEAFF
>TRBJ1-4|NA|TRBV7-6|TRBD1
TGTGCCAGCAGCTTAGGACAGGGGGCAACTAATGAAAAACTGTTTTTT
CASSLGQGATNEKLFF
>TRBJ2-5|NA|TRBV2|TRBD1
TGTGCCAGCAGCAGGAGGGACAGGGTGCTCGGTGGCCAAGAGACCCAGTACTTC
CASSRRDRVLGGQETQYF
>TRBJ1-1|NA|TRBV6-2/TRBV6-3|NA
TGTGCCAGCAGTTGGTATTGGGGCAGGCTGTCGAACACTGAAGCTTTCTTT
CASSWYWGRLSNTEAFF
>TRBJ1-1|NA|TRBV7-8|NA
TGTGCCAGCAGCTTAGACTCGCGGGGTTGGGGCACTGAAGCTTTCTTT
CASSLDSRGWGTEAFF
>TRBJ1-5|NA|TRBV10-3|TRBD1
TGTGCCATCAGGGACAGGGTGAATCAGCCCCAGCATTTT
CAIRDRVNQPQHF
>TRBJ1-3|NA|TRBV2|NA
TGTGCCAGCAGTGAGGGGCAGACGTTGGGAAACACCATATATTTT
CASSEGQTLGNTIYF
>TRBJ1-1|NA|TRBV11-2|TRBD1
TGTGCCAGCAGCCGGACAGGGGTGGACACTGAAGCTTTCTTT
CASSRTGVDTEAFF
>TRBJ2-1|NA|TRBV7-8|NA
TGTGCCAGCAGCTTTACAGGGTTCTCCTACAATGAGCAGTTCTTC
CASSFTGFSYNEQFF
>TRBJ2-3|NA|TRBV11-2|NA
TGTGCCAGCAGCTTAGGGGGGCCTGGCACAGATACGCAGTATTTT
CASSLGGPGTDTQYF
>TRBJ1-4|NA|TRBV10-1|NA
TGCGCCAGCAGTGACGGGAGCCTTAATGAAAAACTGTTTTTT
CASSDGSLNEKLFF
>TRBJ2-5|NA|TRBV4-1|TRBD2
TGCGCCAGCAGCCAAGATATTCGAGCGGGGGAGACCCAGTACTTC
CASSQDIRAGETQYF
>TRBJ2-7|NA|TRBV5-1|TRBD2
TGCGCCAGCAGCTCCGGACTAGCGGGGGAGGCCTACGAGCAGTACTTC
CASSSGLAGEAYEQYF
>TRBJ2-1|NA|TRBV24-1|NA
TGTGCCACCAGTGATTCCGGGGACTCCTACAATGAGCAGTTCTTC
CATSDSGDSYNEQFF
>TRBJ2-5|NA|TRBV5-1|NA
TGCGCCAGCAGCTTGGGAGGTAAAGAGACCCAGTACTTC
CASSLGGKETQYF
>TRBJ2-7|NA|TRBV27|TRBD1
TGTGCCAGCAGCTGGGACAGGGTTTCATCCGAGCAGTACTTC
CASSWDRVSSEQYF
>TRBJ1-2|NA|TRBV7-9|TRBD1
TGTGCCAGCGGAAGAGGGGGCCTTAACTATGGCTACACCTTC
CASGRGGLNYGYTF
>TRBJ1-2|NA|TRBV19|NA
TGTGCCAGTAGTATAGCCGGGAACTATGGCTACACCTTC
CASSIAGNYGYTF
>TRBJ2-2|NA|TRBV13|TRBD1
TGTGCCAGCAGAGGGACAGGGCCGAACACCGGGGAGCTGTTTTTT
CASRGTGPNTGELFF
>TRBJ2-5|NA|TRBV9|NA
TGTGCCAGCAGCGTAGGGGAGTGGGAGACCCAGTACTTC
CASSVGEWETQYF
>TRBJ1-2|NA|TRBV4-1|TRBD1
TGCGCCAGCAGCCAAGATCTGATAGGACAGGGAAAAGGCTACACCTTC
CASSQDLIGQGKGYTF
>TRBJ1-2|NA|TRBV29-1|NA
TGCAGCGATGCGGACAGTATCAATGGCTACACCTTC
CSDADSINGYTF
>TRBJ2-3|once|TRBV30|TRBD2
TGTGCCTGGACTAGCGGGGGAGATACGCAGTATTTT
CAWTSGGDTQYF
>TRBJ2-7|NA|TRBV6-5|NA
TGTGCCAGCACCCCCCGGGAGGGGGCGCGAGAGCAGTACTTC
CASTPREGAREQYF